This T cell receptor (beta chain) is drawn from a study of early T cells in non-severe SARS-CoV-2 infection. Whole-study context: Sequenced material consisted of bulk RNA (from unsorted whole blood), and chains were unpaired.

Findings of the study overall: CD4 and private specificities were missed by VDJdb matching, which favored anti-spike CD8 responses.

On this clonotype itself: What it binds is unknown.

MiXCR was run by TCRdb on the 5' RACE reads, yielding one entry per CDR3 protein. The table includes around 60,000 distinct CDR3 sequences, 20% detected once. The germline V and J ends were trimmed by 8 bases and 4 bases, with 14 bases remaining between them. Germline lookup yields CDR1 MNHNS and CDR2 SASEGT. CDR3 length equals 14 residues. The chain carries TRBV6-1 and TRBJ2-2; maybe TRBD2 (6 bases). This receptor was taken from an adult who was a healthcare worker with PCR-confirmed SARS-CoV-2 infection or an uninfected control (not recorded which). Sequenced material: whole blood, taken at baseline. The DNA for the CDR3 is TGTGCCAGCCGAGGGACTCTTACCACCGGGGAGCTGTTTTTT. This gives the protein CASRGTLTTGELFF.